These T cell receptor beta chains were read from a single sample in a study of resident and recirculating memory T cells in vitiligo. Profiling relied on immunoSEQ multiplex PCR, and the TCRdb table lists in-frame clones only, not all of them. This table holds around 40,000 clones, 80% to 95% found once. The sample comprised blood. Receptors originate from a male donor with vitiligo. CDR3s include the opening cysteine and the closing phenylalanine or tryptophan. The order of the fields is CDR3 protein, CDR3 DNA, J gene, V gene, D gene, clone size. D genes are given only for firm matches. Only part of the rows carry a size: once, few, many, or a class if the clone is expanded.

CASSFAGVSYNEQFF,TGTGCCAGCAGCTTTGCGGGGGTATCCTACAATGAGCAGTTCTTC,TRBJ2-1,TRBV7-3,TRBD2,NA
CASSSFRTGDANEQFF,TGTGCCAGCAGCTCCTTCAGGACAGGTGACGCGAATGAGCAGTTCTTC,TRBJ2-1,TRBV7-2,TRBD1,once
CASSVAERGEDTQYF,TGTGCCAGCAGCGTAGCGGAGCGGGGGGAAGATACGCAGTATTTT,TRBJ2-3,TRBV9,TRBD2,NA
CASSPGAGVETQYF,TGTGCCAGCAGCCCCGGGGCGGGGGTGGAGACCCAGTACTTC,TRBJ2-5,TRBV7-9,TRBD2,NA
CASSRGGGNTIYF,TGTGCCAGCAGTCGTGGAGGGGGAAACACCATATATTTT,TRBJ1-3,TRBV6-1,NA,NA
CASSVTGIFTDTQYF,TGTGCCAGCAGCGTCACAGGGATTTTCACAGATACGCAGTATTTT,TRBJ2-3,TRBV9,NA,NA
CASRPRGGHNEQFF,TGCGCCAGCAGGCCCCGTGGGGGCCACAATGAGCAGTTCTTC,TRBJ2-1,TRBV10-1,NA,NA
CASSLLNEGRGPQHF,TGTGCCAGCAGCTTGTTGAATGAGGGGCGGGGGCCCCAGCATTTT,TRBJ1-5,TRBV5-5,NA,NA
CASSAPGQPSLGNTIYF,TGTGCCAGCAGCGCTCCGGGACAGCCGAGTTTGGGAAACACCATATATTTT,TRBJ1-3,TRBV9,TRBD1,NA
CASAGTGGTGELFF,TGTGCCAGTGCCGGGACAGGGGGGACCGGGGAGCTGTTTTTT,TRBJ2-2,TRBV19,TRBD1,few
CASKLQGLAFF,TGTGCCAGCAAACTACAGGGATTAGCTTTCTTT,TRBJ1-1,TRBV2,NA,NA
CASSPIALSGSPLHF,TGCGCCAGCAGCCCTATCGCCCTTTCAGGCTCACCCCTCCACTTT,TRBJ1-6,TRBV4-1,NA,NA
CASSQRQGSSPLHF,TGCGCCAGCAGCCAGAGACAGGGAAGTTCACCCCTCCACTTT,TRBJ1-6,TRBV4-1,TRBD1,NA
CASSPGGKETQYF,TGTGCCAGCAGCCCAGGGGGGAAAGAGACCCAGTACTTC,TRBJ2-5,TRBV14,NA,NA
CASSLSDRYEQYF,TGTGCCAGCAGCCTCTCGGACAGGTACGAGCAGTACTTC,TRBJ2-7,TRBV7-2,TRBD1,NA
CASSPQKGTDQETQYF,TGTGCCAGCAGCCCCCAAAAGGGGACTGATCAAGAGACCCAGTACTTC,TRBJ2-5,TRBV4-2,NA,NA
CASRTGREVLTF,TGTGCCAGCAGGACAGGTCGCGAGGTCCTGACTTTC,TRBJ2-6,TRBV19,TRBD1,NA
CASTISPGGYTF,TGTGCCAGCACCATAAGTCCCGGTGGCTACACCTTC,TRBJ1-2,TRBV28,NA,once
CASKGQGAVGYTF,TGTGCCAGCAAGGGACAGGGGGCTGTTGGCTACACCTTC,TRBJ1-2,TRBV9,TRBD1,NA
CAWGDRGNSPLHF,TGTGCCTGGGGGGACAGGGGCAATTCACCCCTCCACTTT,TRBJ1-6,TRBV30,TRBD1,once
CASSFTTGLTTEAFF,TGTGCCAGCAGTTTTACCACCGGACTGACCACTGAAGCTTTCTTT,TRBJ1-1,TRBV27,NA,NA
CASSLGTGRSGYTF,TGTGCCAGCAGCTTGGGGACAGGGAGGTCGGGCTACACCTTC,TRBJ1-2,TRBV5-6,TRBD1,NA
CAWSQGLNTEAFF,TGTGCCTGGTCGCAGGGGCTGAACACTGAAGCTTTCTTT,TRBJ1-1,TRBV30,NA,NA
CASSHDVSGTDTQYF,TGCGCCAGCAGCCACGATGTATCAGGCACAGATACGCAGTATTTT,TRBJ2-3,TRBV4-3,NA,NA
CASSSTGVRNVLTF,TGTGCCAGCAGCTCGACCGGGGTAAGGAACGTCCTGACTTTC,TRBJ2-6,TRBV5-6,NA,NA
CASSRRGANEQFF,TGTGCCAGCAGCCGCCGCGGGGCCAATGAGCAGTTCTTC,TRBJ2-1,TRBV11-3,NA,NA
CASSSTVVGQYF,TGTGCCAGCAGCTCAACTGTTGTCGGGCAGTACTTC,TRBJ2-7,TRBV28,NA,once
CASSLDLTGRQYF,TGTGCCAGCAGCTTAGATCTGACGGGTAGGCAGTACTTC,TRBJ2-7,TRBV11-2,NA,NA
CASAREETQYF,TGTGCCAGCGCGCGGGAAGAGACCCAGTACTTC,TRBJ2-5,TRBV7-8,NA,NA
CASSLQTGENSPLHF,TGCGCCAGCAGCCTACAGACAGGGGAGAATTCACCCCTCCACTTT,TRBJ1-6,TRBV5-1,TRBD1,NA
CASSWGTSGASDTQYF,TGTGCCAGCAGCTGGGGGACTAGCGGGGCTTCAGATACGCAGTATTTT,TRBJ2-3,TRBV7-2,TRBD2,once
CASSFGDRATYEQYF,TGTGCCAGCAGCTTCGGGGACAGGGCGACCTACGAGCAGTACTTC,TRBJ2-7,TRBV7-9,TRBD1,NA
CASSVVGGGNTIYF,TGTGCCAGCAGCGTAGTTGGGGGCGGAAACACCATATATTTT,TRBJ1-3,TRBV9,NA,NA
CASSPGQSYGYTF,TGTGCCAGCAGCCCGGGACAGTCCTATGGCTACACCTTC,TRBJ1-2,TRBV7-9,TRBD1,NA
CASRAGTVYTEAFF,TGTGCCAGTAGGGCCGGGACAGTCTACACTGAAGCTTTCTTT,TRBJ1-1,TRBV19,TRBD1,NA
CASSFVTQGSLGEQFF,TGTGCCAGCAGCTTCGTCACACAGGGGTCCTTGGGTGAGCAGTTCTTC,TRBJ2-1,TRBV7-6,TRBD1,NA